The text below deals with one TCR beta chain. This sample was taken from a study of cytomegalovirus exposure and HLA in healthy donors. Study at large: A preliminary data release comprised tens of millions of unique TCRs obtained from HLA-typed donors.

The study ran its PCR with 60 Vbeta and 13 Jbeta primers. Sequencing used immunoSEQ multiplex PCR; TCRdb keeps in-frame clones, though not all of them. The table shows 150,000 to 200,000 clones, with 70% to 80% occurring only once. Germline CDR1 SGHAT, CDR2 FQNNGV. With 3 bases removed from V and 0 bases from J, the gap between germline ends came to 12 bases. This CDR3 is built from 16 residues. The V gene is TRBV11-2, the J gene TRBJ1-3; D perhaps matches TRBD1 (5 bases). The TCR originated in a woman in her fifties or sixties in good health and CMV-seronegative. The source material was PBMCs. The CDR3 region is CASSLGPASSGNTIYF. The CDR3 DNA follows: TGTGCCAGCAGCTTGGGGCCAGCGAGCTCTGGAAACACCATATATTTT.